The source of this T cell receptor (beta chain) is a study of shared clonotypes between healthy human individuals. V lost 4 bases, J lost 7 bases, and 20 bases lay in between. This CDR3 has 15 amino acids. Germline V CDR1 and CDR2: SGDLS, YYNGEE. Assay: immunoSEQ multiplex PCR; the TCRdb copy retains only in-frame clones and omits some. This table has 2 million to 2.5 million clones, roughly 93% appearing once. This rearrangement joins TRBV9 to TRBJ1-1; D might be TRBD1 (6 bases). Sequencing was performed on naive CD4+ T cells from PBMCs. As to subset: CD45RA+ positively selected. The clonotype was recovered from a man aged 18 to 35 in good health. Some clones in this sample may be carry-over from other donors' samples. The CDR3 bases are TGTGCCAGCAGCATTGAGGGACACCCAGACAGTGAAGCTTTCTTT. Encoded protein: CASSIEGHPDSEAFF.